The 25 T cell receptor beta chains in this list originate from one sample, sequenced in a study of T-cell reconstitution after alpha-beta-depleted transplantation in children (dated by TCRdb to between 2015 and 2016). Library method: PCR. Sequencing relied on an Illumina HiSeq 2500. Molecular barcoding was employed in the preparation of TCR libraries, with unique molecular identifiers being used to normalize TCRbeta repertoire quantification. TCRdb redid the processing of the public reads, applying fastp at Q25 and MiXCR, and retained in-frame beta chains. Rows with one shared CDR3 protein collapse into an entry with the most common genes and DNA. The sample profile shows about a million distinct CDR3 sequences; about 26% of them were found once. The ten most abundant clones make up about 28% of the sample. The treatment or condition label corresponds to: allogeneic hematopoietic cell transplantation with graft depleted of TCRalphabeta T cells and CD19 B cells.

Material: PBMCs, mostly from graft donor cells, obtained 360 days after TCRalphabeta/CD19-depleted stem cell transplant. Receptor source: a boy under two years old who had a stem cell transplant for SCID, so the T cells may come from the graft donor.

In this sample, this clonotype turned up a few times. The rearrangement links TRBV7-8 to TRBJ2-5; 8 positions match TRBD1. The V gene end was trimmed by 5 bases and the J gene end by 9 bases; junction bases not matched to a gene: 17. The CDR3 spans 16 residues. The V gene's germline CDR1 is SGHVS and CDR2 FQNEAQ. CDR3 in DNA: TGTGCCAGCAGCCACAGGGGGGCGGGACGCAAGGAGGCCCAGTACTTC. Translated: CASSHRGAGRKEAQYF.

This chain joins TRBV12-3 or TRBV12-4 and TRBJ1-3; a weak D match, TRBD1 (6 bases). V was cut by 7 bases and J by 2 bases, with 12 bases left in between. CDR3 length: 14 amino acids. For the CDR3, the DNA is TGTGCCAGCATCCAAGACAGGACTGGAAACACCATATATTTT. This codes for CASIQDRTGNTIYF.

The V and J genes are TRBV4-1 and TRBJ2-7; either TRBD1 or TRBD2 may fit D (5 bases each). CDR1 and CDR2 (germline): MGHRA, YSYEKL. Trimming shortened V by 1 base and J by 0 bases, and 13 bases separated the two germline ends. The CDR3 loop spans 16 amino acids. CDR3 residues: CASSQAPGPASYEQYF. The CDR3 nucleotides read TGCGCCAGCAGCCAAGCCCCGGGACCGGCCTCCTACGAGCAGTACTTC.

The rearrangement uses TRBV5-1 and TRBJ1-1, with 7 positions matching TRBD1. The germline V gene encodes CDR1 SGHRS and CDR2 YFSETQ. The ends lost 0 bases at V and 1 base at J; junction bases unmatched: 6. The CDR3 is 16 amino acids. The CDR3 reads CASSLALGGANTEAFF. As DNA, the CDR3 is TGCGCCAGCAGCTTGGCCTTAGGGGGCGCGAACACTGAAGCTTTCTTT.

V and J are TRBV7-2 and TRBJ2-5; D is undetermined. CDR1 is SGHTA, CDR2 FQGNSA, per germline. CDR3 length: 15 residues. Trimming shortened V by 4 bases and J by 5 bases, and 17 bases separated the two germline ends. The DNA for the CDR3 is TGTGCCAGCAGCTCCCGCCCGGTGGTGGGGGAGACCCAGTACTTC. Its translation: CASSSRPVVGETQYF. The entire variable domain, with the rest obtained from reference TRBV7-2 and TRBJ2-5, is as follows: GAGVSQSPSNKVTEKGKDVELRCDPISGHTALYWYRQSLGQGLEFLIYFQGNSAPDKSGLPSDRFSAERTGGSVSTLTIQRTQQEDSAVYLCASSSRPVVGETQYFGPGTRLLVL.

This clonotype was recorded a few times. The rearrangement uses TRBV20-1 and TRBJ2-1, with 13 bases lining up with TRBD2. Germline CDR1 is DFQATT and CDR2 is SNEGSKA (reference sequence). The CDR3 covers 16 residues. V lost 5 bases to trimming and J lost 4 bases; unmatched junction nucleotides: 8. The CDR3 coding sequence is TGCAGTGCTTCCCGGACTAGCGGGGGCCCGTACAATGAGCAGTTCTTC. This translates into CSASRTSGGPYNEQFF.

This clonotype was seen ten or more times. V and J are TRBV9 and TRBJ2-1, with 10 bases matching TRBD2. Germline V gene lookup returns CDR1 SGDLS and CDR2 YYNGEE. V gave up 4 bases and J gave up 8 bases; unmatched junction bases: 15. This CDR3 has 17 amino acids. CDR3 DNA sequence: TGTGCCAGCAGCAGCCGGATGGGAACTAGCGGGGAAGATGAGCAGTTCTTC. It is translated as CASSSRMGTSGEDEQFF.

This clonotype was observed a few times. This sequence joins TRBV5-5 and TRBJ1-1, with D possibly TRBD1 on 5 matching bases. V shed 3 bases and J shed 2 bases, with 11 bases lying between them. The length of the CDR3 is 14 residues. Germline V gives CDR1 SGHKS, CDR2 YYEKEE (reference sequence). The CDR3 DNA follows: TGTGCCAGCAGCTGGGCCCGGGACAACACTGAAGCTTTCTTT. It is translated as CASSWARDNTEAFF.

This clonotype showed up just a few times. The chain's CDR3 is CASSQERALSAGYTF. The CDR3 region has the DNA TGCGCCAGCAGCCAAGAAAGGGCCCTCTCAGCCGGCTACACCTTC. The V call is TRBV4-3, the J call TRBJ1-2; D not certain. The CDR3 runs to 15 residues. CDR1 is LGHNA, CDR2 YSLEER, per germline. V was pared by 0 bases and J by 8 bases, with 16 bases between.

For the CDR3, the DNA is TGTGCCAGCAGATTACCCGGGACAGGGCCCGGCGGGGCTTTCTTT. Translated, it gives CASRLPGTGPGGAFF. The V call is TRBV28, the J call TRBJ1-1, with 9 bases fitting TRBD1. CDR3 size: 15 residues. Germline lookup yields CDR1 MDHEN and CDR2 SYDVKM. V trimming: 6 bases; J trimming: 11 bases; junction bases outside the gene matches: 16.

The V gene is TRBV5-1, the J gene TRBJ2-2; D is perhaps TRBD2 (7 bases). Trimming took off 0 bases at V and 7 bases at J, with 13 bases between the two ends. Germline assignment: CDR1 SGHRS and CDR2 YFSETQ. The CDR3 has 15 residues. CDR3 loop: CASSLARGAGGELFF. The CDR3 DNA reads as TGCGCCAGCAGCTTGGCACGGGGGGCCGGCGGGGAGCTGTTTTTT.

The V and J genes are TRBV7-7 and TRBJ2-5; 11 bases match TRBD1. Trimming took 5 bases from V and 6 from J; bases not matched to a gene: 5. The germline CDR1 and CDR2 sequences are SSHAT and FNYEAQ (reference sequence). This CDR3 contains 14 residues. The CDR3 DNA reads as TGTGCCAGCAGCCGGACAGGGGGCGAAAAGACCCAGTACTTC. Its protein product is CASSRTGGEKTQYF.

The sample holds a few counts of this clonotype. The chain couples TRBV12-1 to TRBJ2-1. TRBV12-1 is recorded as a pseudogene. This CDR3 has 16 amino acids. The CDR3 DNA reads as TGTGCCAGCAGCTTTGCCGGGTCATCAAGTATTAGTGAGCAGTTCTTC. This sequence encodes CASSFAGSSSISEQFF.

The genes are TRBV6-2 or TRBV6-3 and TRBJ1-2; D unclear. The CDR3 sequence is 14 residues long. CDR1 is MNHEY, CDR2 SVGEGT, per germline. Deletions cut 2 bases from V and 4 bases from J, with 11 bases between. The CDR3 loop is CASSYPQDRYGYTF. CDR3 nucleotides: TGTGCCAGCAGTTACCCGCAGGACCGCTATGGCTACACCTTC.

The chain carries TRBV5-1 and TRBJ2-1, with 8 nucleotides matching TRBD1. The CDR3 runs to 15 residues. The trim removed 2 bases at V and 5 bases at J, leaving 6 bases unmatched. The V gene's germline CDR1 is SGHRS and CDR2 YFSETQ. The CDR3 nucleotides read TGCGCCAGCAGCTTCCAGGGGGCGCCCGACAATGAGCAGTTCTTC. Protein sequence: CASSFQGAPDNEQFF.

This clonotype has only a few counts. Germline is not matched at one junction end, which may reflect a read error. V and J are TRBV13 and TRBJ2-5; TRBD1 agrees at 11 bases. There are 17 residues in the CDR3. The germline CDR1 and CDR2 sequences are PRHDT and FYEKMQ (reference sequence). CDR3: CASSVGQGASPPETQYF. CDR3 DNA sequence: TGTGCCAGCAGCGTAGGACAGGGGGCTTCCCCCCCCGAGACCCAGTACTTC.

The chain joins TRBV5-5 to TRBJ2-7; D might be TRBD1 or TRBD2, each matching 5 bases. The germline V gene encodes CDR1 SGHKS and CDR2 YYEKEE (reference sequence). The germline V and J ends were trimmed by 0 bases and 5 bases, with 18 bases remaining between them. The CDR3 extends over 16 amino acids. The CDR3 DNA reads as TGTGCCAGCAGCTTGGCCGGTGTGAGGGGTGTCAACGAGCAGTACTTC. This gives the protein CASSLAGVRGVNEQYF.

This clonotype has more than one count but fewer than ten. The chain joins TRBV20-1 to TRBJ2-7, with 8 bases that match TRBD1. The CDR3 is 13 residues long. The germline V gene encodes CDR1 DFQATT and CDR2 SNEGSKA (reference sequence). V shed 6 bases, J shed 4 bases, and the junction held 8 bases outside the gene matches. The chain's CDR3 is CSARQGLRYEQYF. The CDR3 coding sequence is TGCAGTGCACGACAGGGGTTAAGATACGAGCAGTACTTC.

The chain couples TRBV29-1 to TRBJ2-7; TRBD1 matches at 8 bases. Losses at the gene ends were 4 bases for V and 3 bases for J; bases not matched to a gene: 11. Germline V gives CDR1 SQVTM, CDR2 ANQGSEA. The CDR3 sequence is 15 residues long. In nucleotides, the CDR3 is TGCAGCGTTGGGGCAGGGGGCCTCCCCTACTACGAGCAGTACTTC. The encoded protein is CSVGAGGLPYYEQYF.

This clonotype has more than one count but fewer than ten. The V and J genes are TRBV6-5 and TRBJ1-4; TRBD1 might be the D (6 bases). Germline V gene data show CDR1 as MNHEY and CDR2 as SVGAGI. With 2 bases removed from V and 6 bases from J, the gap between germline ends came to 10 bases. The CDR3 sequence is 14 residues long. This CDR3 reads CASSYRTADEKLFF. The CDR3 nucleotides are TGTGCCAGCAGTTACAGGACAGCAGATGAAAAACTGTTTTTT.

The sample holds many counts of this clonotype. The gene calls are TRBV6-5 and TRBJ2-3; D not certain. Germline V lookup: CDR1 MNHEY, CDR2 SVGAGI. The V end was cut by 0 bases, the J end by 0 bases, with 4 bases between. There are 14 residues in the CDR3. CDR3 DNA sequence: TGTGCCAGCAGTTACTCGACGAGCACAGATACGCAGTATTTT. Translated, it gives CASSYSTSTDTQYF.

This clonotype showed up just once. This chain joins TRBV2 and TRBJ1-2, with D unresolved. The CDR3 contains 11 residues. The germline V gene has CDR1 SNHLY and CDR2 FYNNEI. The ends were cut back, 7 bases at V and 6 bases at J, with 9 bases in the middle. The CDR3 DNA reads TGTGCCAGCATTTTAATCAATGGCTACACCTTC. Residues: CASILINGYTF.

The chain is built from TRBV28 and TRBJ1-2; maybe TRBD1 (5 bases). The germline gives CDR1 MDHEN, CDR2 SYDVKM. The CDR3 consists of 14 residues. V lost 6 bases, J lost 2 bases, and 13 bases lay in between. CDR3 protein: CASRTQGLNYGYTF. DNA for the CDR3: TGTGCCAGCAGGACCCAGGGACTAAACTATGGCTACACCTTC.

The genes are TRBV24-1 and TRBJ2-5; TRBD2 might be the D (7 bases). CDR3 length equals 16 residues. V was trimmed by 4 bases and J by 2 bases, leaving 16 bases between them. Germline V gene lookup returns CDR1 KGHDR and CDR2 SFDVKD. The CDR3 protein is CATSDPARGPQETQYF. The CDR3 nucleotides are TGTGCCACCAGTGACCCGGCGCGGGGGCCTCAAGAGACCCAGTACTTC.

CDR3 DNA: TGTGCCAGCAGTTTTTCGACAGGGGGCTATTTCTTC. It codes for CASSFSTGGYFF. This sequence joins TRBV12-3 or TRBV12-4 and TRBJ2-1; 10 positions match TRBD1. CDR3 length: 12 amino acids. Trimming took 3 bases from V and 16 from J; bases not matched to a gene: 6.